The 7 T cell receptor beta chains given below trace back to one sample, sequenced in a study of vaccination effects on CD4 cells after COVID-19. The culture ran for nine to eleven days, and then CD4+ T cells were isolated. Two doses of BNT162b2 or mRNA-1273 vaccine were administered to participants. Their antigens remain unidentified. Profiling relied on immunoSEQ multiplex PCR, and the TCRdb table lists in-frame clones only, not all of them. This table has roughly 40,000 clones, about 70% appearing once. The material sequenced was CD4+ T cells from PBMCs cultured without peptide, taken after COVID-19 vaccination. These TCRs come from a human donor who received a COVID-19 vaccine.

There are a few counts of this clone. The chain employs TRBV5-6 and TRBJ2-7; D may be TRBD1 (7 bases). The CDR3 has 16 amino acids. The germline V gene encodes CDR1 SGHDT and CDR2 YYEEEE. Trimming removed 0 bases at V and 1 base at J, with 14 bases between. Written as DNA, the CDR3 is TGTGCCAGCAGCTTGGGCTTGCAGGGGGGTTCCTACGAGCAGTACTTC. The encoded protein is CASSLGLQGGSYEQYF.

CDR3 bases: TGCAGCGTTAGCCTGAGGGCCAACGTCCTGACTTTC. It translates to CSVSLRANVLTF. This chain joins TRBV29-1 and TRBJ2-6; D gene uncertain. With 5 bases removed from V and 5 bases from J, the gap between germline ends came to 7 bases. The CDR3 has 12 residues. Germline V gene sequence: CDR1 SQVTM, CDR2 ANQGSEA.

This clone has only one observation. The chain couples TRBV6-4 to TRBJ1-3; TRBD1 agrees at 7 bases. The J segment lost 0 bases and the V segment lost 4 bases, leaving 3 bases of the junction unmatched. The CDR3 loop spans 15 amino acids. Germline assignment: CDR1 MRHNA and CDR2 SNTAGT. CDR3 in DNA: TGTGCCAGCAGTGTACAGGGGACCTCTGGAAACACCATATATTTT. This codes for CASSVQGTSGNTIYF.

V and J are TRBV7-8 and TRBJ1-2, with TRBD1 as a possible D gene (5 bases). Trimming shortened V by 5 bases and J by 3 bases, and 22 bases separated the two germline ends. The CDR3 is 17 amino acids. Germline V CDR1 and CDR2: SGHVS, FQNEAQ. For the CDR3, the DNA is TGTGCCAGCAGCCAAGGATCAACAGGCCCGGTGTACTATGGCTACACCTTC. The encoded protein is CASSQGSTGPVYYGYTF.

The chain employs TRBV19 and TRBJ1-5; TRBD1 is a possible D gene (6 bases). Germline assignment: CDR1 LNHDA and CDR2 SQIVND (reference sequence). There are 16 residues in the CDR3. Trimming shortened V by 7 bases and J by 7 bases, and 23 bases separated the two germline ends. The CDR3 here is CASMRGVSSAQQPQHF. The CDR3 DNA sequence: TGTGCCAGTATGAGGGGGGTTTCCTCAGCGCAACAGCCCCAGCATTTT.

This sequence joins TRBV5-6 and TRBJ2-6; TRBD2 is a possible D gene (6 bases). V was trimmed by 0 bases and J by 5 bases, leaving 21 bases between them. The CDR3 consists of 19 residues. CDR1 and CDR2 from the germline V gene are SGHDT and YYEEEE. The DNA of the CDR3 is TGTGCCAGCAGCTTGGCCGTGGAGGGCCGAGGGTCTCGGGCCAACGTCCTGACTTTC. Protein sequence: CASSLAVEGRGSRANVLTF.

J is TRBJ2-4 and V is TRBV14; D is ambiguous. Germline CDR1 SGHDN, CDR2 FVKESK. The CDR3 length is 12 residues. The V and J ends lost 3 bases and 11 bases respectively, with 11 bases between them. The CDR3 nucleotides are TGTGCCAGCAGCCACGGGCTTGGGGTTCAGTACTTC. Translation: CASSHGLGVQYF.